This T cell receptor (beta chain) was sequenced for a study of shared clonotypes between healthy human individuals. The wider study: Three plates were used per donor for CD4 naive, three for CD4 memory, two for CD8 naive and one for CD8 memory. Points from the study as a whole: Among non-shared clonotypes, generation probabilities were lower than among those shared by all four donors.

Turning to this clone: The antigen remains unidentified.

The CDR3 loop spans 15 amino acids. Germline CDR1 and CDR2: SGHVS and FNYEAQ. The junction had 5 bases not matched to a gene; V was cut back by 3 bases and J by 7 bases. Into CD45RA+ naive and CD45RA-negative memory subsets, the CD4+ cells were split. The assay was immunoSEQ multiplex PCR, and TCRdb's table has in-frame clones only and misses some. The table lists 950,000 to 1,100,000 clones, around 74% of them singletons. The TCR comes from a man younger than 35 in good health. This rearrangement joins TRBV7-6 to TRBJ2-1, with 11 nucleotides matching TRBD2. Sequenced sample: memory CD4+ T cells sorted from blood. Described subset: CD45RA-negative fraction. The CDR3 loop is CASSLLAGGGNEQFF. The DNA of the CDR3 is TGTGCCAGCAGCTTGCTAGCGGGAGGAGGTAATGAGCAGTTCTTC.